One sample yielded the 12 T cell receptor beta chains listed below, sequenced in a study of OX40 agonist ivuxolimab in advanced cancers. TCRdb keeps only in-frame clones here, not all; method: immunoSEQ multiplex PCR. The table includes around 58,000 clones, about 90% detected once. The source was CD4+ or CD8+ T cells sorted from blood, collected in a trial of the OX40 agonist ivuxolimab. The receptors stem from an adult with an advanced solid tumor such as melanoma, head and neck, liver or kidney cancer.

This sequence joins TRBV6-5 and TRBJ1-2; 7 nucleotides agree with TRBD1. The CDR3 has 12 amino acids. Unmatched junction bases numbered 8, after V lost 10 bases and J lost 6 bases. Germline V CDR1 and CDR2: MNHEY, SVGAGI. The CDR3 DNA reads as TGTGCCACCAGGGGGGGTTCGGATGGCTACACCTTC. It translates to CATRGGSDGYTF.

The chain is built from TRBV9 and TRBJ2-1; D call uncertain. V was shortened by 0 bases and J by 5 bases, with 9 bases between the two germline ends. Germline lookup yields CDR1 SGDLS and CDR2 YYNGEE. The CDR3 extends over 14 amino acids. CDR3 nucleotide sequence: TGTGCCAGCAGCGTAGAGGTCGGCAACAATGAGCAGTTCTTC. This codes for CASSVEVGNNEQFF.

This rearrangement joins TRBV7-9 to TRBJ2-3; TRBD2 is a possible D gene (5 bases). This CDR3 spans 17 amino acids. The ends were cut back, 2 bases at V and 3 bases at J, with 18 bases in the middle. Looked up from germline, CDR1 is SEHNR and CDR2 is FQNEAQ (reference sequence). The CDR3 DNA is TGTGCCAGCAGCTTAATGGTGTCGGCGGGTTGGACAGATACGCAGTATTTT. Residues: CASSLMVSAGWTDTQYF.

The CDR3 region is CASSESSYNEQFF. CDR3 nucleotides: TGTGCTAGTTCGGAGAGCTCCTACAATGAGCAGTTCTTC. The chain is built from TRBV12-5 and TRBJ2-1; D remains ambiguous. This CDR3 is 13 amino acids long. Trimming left V 8 bases short and J 0 bases short, with 8 bases between. Germline values: CDR1 LGHNT, CDR2 FRNRAP.

CDR3 region: CASSLGFYNEQFF. CDR3 DNA: TGTGCCAGCAGCTTGGGTTTCTACAATGAGCAGTTCTTC. The chain uses TRBV7-3 and TRBJ2-1; D gene ambiguous. CDR3 length: 13 residues. Germline V lookup: CDR1 SGHTA, CDR2 FQGTGA. V lost 3 bases and J lost 3, with 6 bases in between.

This sequence joins TRBV7-9 and TRBJ1-1; tentatively, D is TRBD1 (6 bases). Germline V lookup: CDR1 SEHNR, CDR2 FQNEAQ (reference sequence). The V end lost 5 bases, the J end lost 4 bases, and 17 bases lay between the germline ends. The CDR3 is 15 residues long. The CDR3 here is CASSPSQGRSTEAFF. The CDR3 nucleotides read TGTGCCAGCAGCCCGAGCCAGGGGCGGAGCACTGAAGCTTTCTTT.

This clone was seen a single time. The J gene is TRBJ2-3, the V gene TRBV27, with D possibly TRBD2 on 5 matching bases. The CDR3 extends over 13 amino acids. V dropped 6 bases and J dropped 1 base, with 8 bases sitting between them. The V gene's germline CDR1 is MNHEY and CDR2 SMNVEV (reference sequence). The CDR3 nucleotides read TGTGCCAGCAGGGTGGGAGGCACAGATACGCAGTATTTT. Amino acid sequence: CASRVGGTDTQYF.

This rearrangement joins TRBV27 to TRBJ1-2; 7 bases line up with TRBD1. This CDR3 contains 13 residues. V lost 3 bases, J lost 14 bases, and 12 bases stayed unmatched. CDR1 is MNHEY and CDR2 is SMNVEV in the germline V gene (reference sequence). The chain's CDR3 is CASSFSSGQSSTF. In DNA, the CDR3 is TGTGCCAGCAGTTTTTCTTCGGGACAGAGCTCTACCTTC.

The CDR3 protein is CASSQDGAGDNYGYTF. CDR3 nucleotide sequence: TGCGCCAGCAGCCAAGATGGAGCCGGGGATAACTATGGCTACACCTTC. This chain links TRBV4-3 with TRBJ1-2; D gene ambiguous. The CDR3 loop spans 16 amino acids. V lost 0 bases and J lost 1, with 12 bases in between. Germline loops: CDR1 LGHNA, CDR2 YSLEER.

This rearrangement joins TRBV4-1 to TRBJ2-3; possible D gene TRBD2, 7 bases. The V end lost 5 bases, the J end lost 5 bases, and 17 bases lay between the germline ends. Germline CDR1 MGHRA, CDR2 YSYEKL. The CDR3 runs to 15 residues. CDR3: CASSTVGGAVDTQYF. The CDR3 region has the DNA TGCGCCAGCAGCACAGTTGGGGGGGCCGTAGATACGCAGTATTTT.

The chain is built from TRBV19 and TRBJ1-3; no definite D call. This CDR3 contains 13 residues. Germline CDR1 reads LNHDA; CDR2 reads SQIVND (reference sequence). V lost 3 bases and J lost 2, with 5 bases in between. Written as DNA, the CDR3 is TGTGCCAGTAGTATGGGTGCTGGAAACACCATATATTTT. It codes for CASSMGAGNTIYF.

The rearrangement links TRBV5-1 to TRBJ1-3; D is undetermined. Germline V gives CDR1 SGHRS, CDR2 YFSETQ. Trimming removed 4 bases from V and 3 bases from J, with 8 bases in between. There are 13 residues in the CDR3. The CDR3 nucleotides are TGCGCCAGCAGCGAAATTCTTGGAAACACCATATATTTT. It encodes CASSEILGNTIYF.